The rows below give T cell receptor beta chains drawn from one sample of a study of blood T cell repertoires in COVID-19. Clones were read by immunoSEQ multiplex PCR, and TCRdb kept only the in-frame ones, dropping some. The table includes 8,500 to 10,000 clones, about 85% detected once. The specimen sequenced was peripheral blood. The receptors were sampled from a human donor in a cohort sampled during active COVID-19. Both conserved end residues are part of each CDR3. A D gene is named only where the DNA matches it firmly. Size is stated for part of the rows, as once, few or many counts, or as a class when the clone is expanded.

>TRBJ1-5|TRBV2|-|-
CASTGGGNQPQHF
TGTGCCAGCACTGGGGGGGGTAATCAGCCCCAGCATTTT
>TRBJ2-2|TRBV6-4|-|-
CASSDSENTGELFF
TGTGCCAGCAGTGACAGCGAGAACACCGGGGAGCTGTTTTTT
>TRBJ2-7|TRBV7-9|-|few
CASSSSSSRPSYEQYF
TGTGCCAGCAGCTCATCATCAAGCAGGCCGTCCTACGAGCAGTACTTC
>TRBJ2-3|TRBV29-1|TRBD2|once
CSVVAGVVDTQYF
TGCAGCGTTGTAGCGGGGGTAGTAGATACGCAGTATTTT
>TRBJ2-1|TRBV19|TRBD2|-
CASSRRGTYNEQFF
TGTGCCAGTAGTCGGCGGGGGACGTACAATGAGCAGTTCTTC
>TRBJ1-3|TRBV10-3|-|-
CAISDGGSSGNTIYF
TGTGCCATCAGTGACGGCGGCAGCTCTGGAAACACCATATATTTT
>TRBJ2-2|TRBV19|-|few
CATRPAVNTGELFF
TGTGCCACCCGACCAGCGGTGAACACCGGGGAGCTGTTTTTT
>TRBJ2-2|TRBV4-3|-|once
CASSQGSTGELFF
TGCGCCAGCAGCCAAGGTAGCACCGGGGAGCTGTTTTTT
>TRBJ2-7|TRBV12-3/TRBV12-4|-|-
CASSPRIPYEQYF
TGTGCCAGCAGTCCGCGAATTCCCTACGAGCAGTACTTC
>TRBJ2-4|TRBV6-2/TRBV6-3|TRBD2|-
CASSYGGGKNIQYF
TGTGCCAGCAGTTATGGGGGGGGCAAAAACATTCAGTACTTC
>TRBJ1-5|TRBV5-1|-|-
CASSLGEGGNQPQHF
TGCGCCAGCAGCTTGGGTGAAGGGGGCAATCAGCCCCAGCATTTT
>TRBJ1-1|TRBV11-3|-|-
CASSRQDEAFF
TGTGCCAGCAGCCGACAGGATGAAGCTTTCTTT
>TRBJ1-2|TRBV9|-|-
CASSVEPSYGYTF
TGTGCCAGCAGCGTAGAACCTAGCTATGGCTACACCTTC
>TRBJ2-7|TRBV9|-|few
CASSPNPATGIDEQYF
TGTGCCAGCAGCCCAAACCCGGCAACAGGGATAGACGAGCAGTACTTC
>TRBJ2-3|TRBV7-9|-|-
CASSPGDLPTSTDTQYF
TGTGCCAGCAGCCCTGGGGACTTACCCACTAGCACAGATACGCAGTATTTT
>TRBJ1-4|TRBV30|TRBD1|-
CAWGKRGLGEKLFF
TGTGCCTGGGGGAAAAGGGGGCTGGGTGAAAAACTGTTTTTT
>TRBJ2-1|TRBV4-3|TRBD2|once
CASTAGGGVRNEQFF
TGCGCCAGCACCGCGGGCGGGGGGGTTAGGAATGAGCAGTTCTTC
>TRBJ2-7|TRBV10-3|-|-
CAIGGLRSYEQYF
TGTGCCATCGGGGGCTTAAGGTCCTACGAGCAGTACTTC
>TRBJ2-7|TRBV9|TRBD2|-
CASSGPGGRGGSEQYF
TGTGCCAGCAGCGGACCTGGAGGCCGGGGGGGCTCCGAGCAGTACTTC
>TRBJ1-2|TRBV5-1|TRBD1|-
CASSLDPSGGGYTF
TGCGCCAGCAGCTTGGACCCCTCAGGGGGCGGCTACACCTTC
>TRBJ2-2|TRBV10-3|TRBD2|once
CAISEPTSGGADGELFF
TGTGCCATCAGTGAGCCGACTAGCGGGGGGGCGGACGGGGAGCTGTTTTTT
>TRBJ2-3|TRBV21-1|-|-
CASSPTPPGSQCESSTDTQYF
TGTGCCAGCAGCCCCACTCCCCCCGGGAGCCAATGTGAATCTAGCACAGATACGCAGTATTTT
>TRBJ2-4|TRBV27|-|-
CASGSLRSLAKNIQYF
TGTGCCAGCGGATCTCTGAGGAGTCTAGCCAAAAACATTCAGTACTTC
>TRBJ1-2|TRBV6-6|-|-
CASSPREGGESYGYTF
TGTGCCAGCAGTCCACGGGAAGGGGGGGAGTCGTATGGCTACACCTTC
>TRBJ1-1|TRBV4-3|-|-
CASSQDRRGASTEAFF
TGCGCCAGCAGCCAAGATCGGCGGGGCGCAAGCACTGAAGCTTTCTTT
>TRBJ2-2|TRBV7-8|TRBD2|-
CASSLAPAGGPGTGELFF
TGTGCCAGCAGCTTAGCGCCGGCGGGGGGGCCGGGCACCGGGGAGCTGTTTTTT
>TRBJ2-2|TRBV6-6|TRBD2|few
CASSGSSGPDPTGELFF
TGTGCCAGCAGTGGATCTAGCGGGCCCGACCCCACCGGGGAGCTGTTTTTT
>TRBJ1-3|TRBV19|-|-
CASSIPRGPGNTIYF
TGTGCCAGTAGTATTCCCAGGGGACCTGGAAACACCATATATTTT
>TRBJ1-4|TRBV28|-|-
CASSLFQGNEKLFF
TGTGCCAGCAGTTTATTTCAGGGTAATGAAAAACTGTTTTTT
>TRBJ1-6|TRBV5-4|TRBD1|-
CASSWTGQGSPLHF
TGTGCCAGCAGCTGGACGGGACAGGGTTCACCCCTCCACTTT
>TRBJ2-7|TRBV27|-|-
CASSLSRGSEQYF
TGTGCCAGCAGTTTATCCCGGGGGTCCGAGCAGTACTTC
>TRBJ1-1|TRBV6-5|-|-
CASSYGGDTEAFF
TGTGCCAGCAGTTACGGGGGGGACACTGAAGCTTTCTTT
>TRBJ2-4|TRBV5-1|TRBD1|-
CASSQTGALAGIQYF
TGCGCCAGCAGCCAAACAGGGGCCCTTGCGGGCATTCAGTACTTC
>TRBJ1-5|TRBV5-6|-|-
CASSLWGQTYSNQPQHF
TGTGCCAGCAGCTTGTGGGGGCAAACATATAGCAATCAGCCCCAGCATTTT
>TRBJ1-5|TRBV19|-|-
CAGPGGAYSNQPQHF
TGTGCCGGCCCGGGCGGGGCGTATAGCAATCAGCCCCAGCATTTT
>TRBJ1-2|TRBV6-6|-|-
CASSDQNNYGYTF
TGTGCCAGCAGTGATCAGAATAACTATGGCTACACCTTC
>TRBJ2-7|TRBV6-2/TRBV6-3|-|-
CASSSGWVEQYF
TGTGCCAGCAGCTCAGGGTGGGTCGAGCAGTACTTC
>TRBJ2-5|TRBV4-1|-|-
CASSQDSEVKTQYF
TGCGCCAGCAGCCAAGATAGTGAGGTGAAGACCCAGTACTTC
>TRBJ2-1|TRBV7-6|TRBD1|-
CASSSLRDRGYAEQFF
TGTGCCAGCAGCTCGCTCCGGGACAGGGGGTACGCTGAGCAGTTCTTC
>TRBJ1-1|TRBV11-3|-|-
CASSFMNTEAFF
TGTGCCAGCAGCTTTATGAACACTGAAGCTTTCTTT
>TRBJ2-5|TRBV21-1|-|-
CASSKRPWTAPQETQYF
TGTGCCAGCAGCAAACGACCGTGGACAGCTCCCCAAGAGACCCAGTACTTC
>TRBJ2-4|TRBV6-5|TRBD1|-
CASSYSTGKGRIQYF
TGTGCCAGCAGTTACTCGACAGGGAAGGGAAGGATTCAGTACTTC
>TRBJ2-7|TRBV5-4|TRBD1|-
CASSRDRGREQYF
TGTGCCAGCAGCCGGGACAGGGGGCGCGAGCAGTACTTC
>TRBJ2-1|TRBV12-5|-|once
CASGRVTAPRAKFF
TGTGCTAGTGGTAGGGTGACAGCCCCGCGAGCAAAGTTCTTC
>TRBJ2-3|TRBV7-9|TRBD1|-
CASSGQGSTDTQYF
TGTGCCAGCAGCGGACAGGGGAGCACAGATACGCAGTATTTT
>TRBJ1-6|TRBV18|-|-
CASSPKAEVSPLHF
TGTGCCAGCTCACCAAAGGCGGAGGTTTCACCCCTCCACTTT
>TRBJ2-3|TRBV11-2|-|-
CASSPDRGADTQYF
TGTGCCAGCAGCCCCGACCGCGGGGCAGATACGCAGTATTTT
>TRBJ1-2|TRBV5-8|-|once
CASSLDPGNYGYTF
TGTGCCAGCAGCTTGGACCCAGGGAACTATGGCTACACCTTC
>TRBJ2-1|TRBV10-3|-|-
CAIFGGYNEQFF
TGTGCCATCTTCGGGGGCTACAATGAGCAGTTCTTC
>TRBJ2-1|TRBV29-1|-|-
CSVEHQNKQFF
TGCAGCGTTGAACACCAGAACAAGCAGTTCTTC
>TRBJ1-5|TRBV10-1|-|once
CASRDTGFNQPQHF
TGCGCCAGCAGGGATACAGGGTTCAATCAGCCCCAGCATTTT
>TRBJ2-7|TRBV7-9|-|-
CASSSSQGGEQYF
TGTGCCAGCAGCTCCTCTCAGGGAGGCGAGCAGTACTTC
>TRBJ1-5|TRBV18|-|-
CASSPFGQTNPYSNQPQHF
TGTGCCAGCTCACCGTTCGGACAGACGAACCCCTATAGCAATCAGCCCCAGCATTTT
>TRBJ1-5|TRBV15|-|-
CATSRDGGQPQHF
TGTGCCACCAGCAGAGATGGGGGGCAGCCCCAGCATTTT
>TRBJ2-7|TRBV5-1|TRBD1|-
CASSRGQVEHEQYF
TGCGCCAGCAGCAGGGGACAGGTTGAGCACGAGCAGTACTTC
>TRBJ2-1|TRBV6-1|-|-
CASSEGLASNEQFF
TGTGCCAGCAGTGAAGGACTCGCTTCAAATGAGCAGTTCTTC